The rows below give T cell receptor beta chains drawn from one sample of a study of graft-versus-host responses after intestinal transplantation. Repertoires were generated with immunoSEQ multiplex PCR, while TCRdb's copy carries only in-frame clones and drops some. This sample has 17,000 or so clones, with around 42% found just once. Sequenced here: alloreactive CD8+ T cells from a mixed lymphocyte reaction culture, sampled before intestinal transplant. The receptors stem from a human patient who received an intestinal transplant. The CDR3 runs from the conserved cysteine through the conserved F or W. D genes are given only for firm matches. Clone size is given for some rows only: seen once, a few or many times, or a class if the clone is expanded.

>TRBD1|TRBJ1-5|-|TRBV5-6
CASSLDRGSQPQHF
TGTGCCAGCAGCCTGGACAGGGGATCCCAGCCCCAGCATTTT
>-|TRBJ2-1|-|TRBV9
CASSVGHKGEQFF
TGTGCCAGCAGCGTAGGTCACAAAGGTGAGCAGTTCTTC
>-|TRBJ1-2|-|TRBV11-1
CASSSEGTLRHF
TGTGCCAGCAGCTCGGAAGGGACGCTTCGACACTTC
>TRBD2|TRBJ2-1|medium-sized|TRBV27
CASSSGTSGNEQFF
TGTGCCAGCAGTTCCGGGACTAGCGGCAATGAGCAGTTCTTC
>-|TRBJ2-7|-|TRBV29-1
CSVLTGRTYEQYF
TGCAGCGTCCTAACAGGGAGGACCTACGAGCAGTACTTC
>-|TRBJ2-3|-|TRBV6-6
CASSFIEPTTTDTQYF
TGTGCCAGCAGTTTTATCGAACCGACCACCACAGATACGCAGTATTTT
>TRBD2|TRBJ2-7|-|TRBV2
CASSEKAGKSYEQYF
TGTGCCAGCAGTGAAAAAGCGGGAAAATCATACGAGCAGTACTTC
>TRBD1|TRBJ2-7|few|TRBV9
CASSGTGGYEQYF
TGTGCCAGCAGCGGGACAGGGGGCTACGAGCAGTACTTC
>-|TRBJ2-1|once|TRBV6-9
CASSYSGQGGNEQFF
TGTGCCAGCAGTTACTCAGGTCAGGGGGGGAATGAGCAGTTCTTC
>-|TRBJ2-5|-|TRBV6-5
CASSYSTLAWEETQYF
TGTGCCAGCAGTTATTCCACTCTAGCGTGGGAGGAGACCCAGTACTTC
>-|TRBJ1-3|-|TRBV5-1
CASSLGTFGNTIYF
TGCGCCAGCAGCCTGGGTACGTTTGGAAACACCATATATTTT
>-|TRBJ1-1|few|TRBV5-1
CASSFGGNTEAFF
TGCGCCAGCAGCTTCGGGGGAAACACTGAAGCTTTCTTT
>-|TRBJ2-6|-|TRBV27
CASSFPYPRTSSGANVLTF
TGTGCCAGCAGTTTTCCCTACCCACGGACGTCCTCTGGGGCCAACGTCCTGACTTTC
>TRBD2|TRBJ2-7|-|TRBV2
CASRTPGLAGWEQYF
TGTGCCAGCAGAACACCGGGACTAGCGGGTTGGGAGCAGTACTTC
>TRBD2|TRBJ2-3|-|TRBV6-1
CASSEASGRDTQYF
TGTGCCAGCAGTGAAGCTAGCGGGAGGGATACGCAGTATTTT
>TRBD2|TRBJ2-5|-|TRBV11-2
CASSLEAGGYQETQYF
TGTGCCAGCAGCTTAGAGGCGGGAGGGTACCAAGAGACCCAGTACTTC
>TRBD2|TRBJ2-5|-|TRBV7-9
CASSSIWTSRAAGETQYF
TGTGCCAGCAGCTCAATATGGACTAGCCGCGCGGCGGGGGAGACCCAGTACTTC
>-|TRBJ1-6|-|TRBV4-1
CASSQEGVSNSPLHF
TGCGCCAGCAGCCAAGAAGGTGTCAGTAATTCACCCCTCCACTTT
>TRBD1|TRBJ1-2|few|TRBV2
CASPRDRPYGYTF
TGTGCCAGCCCCCGGGACAGGCCCTATGGCTACACCTTC
>-|TRBJ2-7|-|TRBV27
CASSPYMSGSSEQYF
TGTGCCAGCAGTCCGTACATGTCCGGCTCCTCCGAGCAGTACTTC
>TRBD1|TRBJ1-1|few|TRBV7-2
CASSLLQGATEAFF
TGTGCCAGCAGCTTACTACAGGGGGCAACTGAAGCTTTCTTT
>-|TRBJ1-2|large|TRBV15
CATSFLRTGGGYGYTF
TGTGCCACCAGCTTTCTCCGGACGGGAGGAGGGTATGGCTACACCTTC
>TRBD2|TRBJ2-2|few|TRBV7-2
CASSPTSGSHTGELFF
TGTGCCAGCAGCCCGACTAGCGGGAGTCACACCGGGGAGCTGTTTTTT
>TRBD1|TRBJ1-2|few|TRBV7-9
CASSLDEDRGREYGYTF
TGTGCCAGCAGCTTAGACGAGGACAGGGGGCGGGAGTATGGCTACACCTTC
>-|TRBJ2-1|-|TRBV27
CASSLSELGEWGNEQFF
TGTGCCAGCAGTTTATCCGAGTTGGGGGAGTGGGGCAATGAGCAGTTCTTC
>-|TRBJ1-1|-|TRBV11-1
CAIQPRRGGNTEAFF
TGTGCCATACAGCCCAGGCGAGGGGGAAACACTGAAGCTTTCTTT
>-|TRBJ2-7|few|TRBV5-6
CASSLGLLEQYF
TGTGCCAGCAGCTTGGGGCTTCTGGAGCAGTACTTC
>-|TRBJ2-2|-|TRBV27
CASSFQGRELTGELFF
TGTGCCAGCAGTTTCCAGGGTCGCGAGCTCACCGGGGAGCTGTTTTTT
>-|TRBJ1-1|-|TRBV7-8
CASSLVVGLGAFF
TGTGCCAGCAGCTTAGTCGTGGGTCTTGGAGCTTTCTTT
>-|TRBJ2-3|-|TRBV30
CAWSVLGADTQYF
TGTGCCTGGAGTGTACTGGGCGCAGATACGCAGTATTTT
>-|TRBJ2-3|-|TRBV6-5
CASSERPTTDTQYF
TGTGCCAGCAGTGAACGCCCAACCACAGATACGCAGTATTTT
>-|TRBJ2-4|-|TRBV18
CASSPRQTVKNIQYF
TGTGCCAGCTCACCACGTCAGACAGTCAAAAACATTCAGTACTTC
>TRBD2|TRBJ2-1|few|TRBV27
CASEGTSGIYNEQFF
TGTGCCAGTGAGGGGACTAGCGGGATTTACAATGAGCAGTTCTTC
>TRBD2|TRBJ2-5|-|TRBV4-3
CASSQRLLAGQETQYF
TGCGCCAGCAGCCAGCGACTACTAGCGGGGCAAGAGACCCAGTACTTC
>-|TRBJ1-5|-|TRBV25-1
CASSEFGRPPQHF
TGTGCCAGCAGTGAATTTGGCCGTCCGCCCCAGCATTTT
>TRBD1|TRBJ1-2|-|TRBV5-5
CASSFTGTGTYGYTF
TGTGCCAGCAGCTTTACCGGGACAGGGACCTATGGCTACACCTTC
>TRBD2|TRBJ2-7|-|TRBV4-1
CASSQGLAGTYEQYF
TGCGCCAGCAGCCAGGGACTAGCGGGGACCTACGAGCAGTACTTC
>-|TRBJ2-2|-|TRBV15
CATSRGDTGELFF
TGTGCCACCAGCAGAGGTGATACCGGGGAGCTGTTTTTT
>TRBD1|TRBJ1-4|few|TRBV27
CASSYRGLHEKLFF
TGTGCCAGCAGTTACAGGGGACTTCATGAAAAACTGTTTTTT
>-|TRBJ2-5|few|TRBV6-6
CASSYLRRGETQYF
TGTGCCAGCAGTTACTTGCGGCGGGGAGAGACCCAGTACTTC
>-|TRBJ2-1|medium-sized|TRBV7-4
CASSPLEYYNEQFF
TGTGCCAGCAGCCCCCTCGAGTACTACAATGAGCAGTTCTTC
>TRBD1|TRBJ2-5|medium-sized|TRBV27
CASSPGTVLQETQYF
TGTGCCAGCAGCCCCGGGACAGTCCTCCAAGAGACCCAGTACTTC
>-|TRBJ2-1|few|TRBV20-1
CSASNNEQFF
TGCAGTGCTAGTAACAATGAGCAGTTCTTC
>-|TRBJ2-3|-|TRBV5-4
CATLGGSTDTQYF
TGCGCCACCCTGGGTGGGAGCACAGATACGCAGTATTTC
>-|TRBJ1-3|-|TRBV5-4
CASSWQPIRALGNTVYF
TGTGCCAGCAGCTGGCAGCCGATCAGGGCTCTTGGAAACACCGTATATTTT
>-|TRBJ2-5|once|TRBV11-2
CASSFGGTQPRETQYF
TGTGCCAGCAGCTTTGGCGGGACGCAGCCCAGGGAGACCCAGTACTTC
>-|TRBJ1-2|few|TRBV12-2
CASLQGTFNYGYTF
TGTGCAAGCTTACAGGGTACCTTTAACTATGGCTACACCTTC
>-|TRBJ2-7|-|TRBV27
CASRPGTQGYEQYF
TGTGCCAGCAGGCCCGGGACACAAGGATACGAGCAGTACTTC
>-|TRBJ2-1|-|TRBV27
CASSWGGGNEQFF
TGTGCCAGCAGTTGGGGGGGCGGAAATGAGCAGTTCTTC
>-|TRBJ2-7|-|TRBV29-1
CSVEAGTDYEQYF
TGCAGCGTTGAAGCCGGGACGGACTACGAGCAGTACTTC
>-|TRBJ2-7|medium-sized|TRBV6-5
CASSPNGGEQYF
TGTGCCAGCAGCCCAAATGGCGGCGAGCAGTACTTC
>TRBD2|TRBJ2-1|-|TRBV10-2
CASSLQLAESYNEQFF
TGCGCCAGCAGTCTACAACTAGCGGAGTCATACAATGAGCAGTTCTTC
>-|TRBJ1-1|-|TRBV7-2
CASSAARGLSLTEAFF
TGTGCCAGCAGCGCGGCGAGGGGTTTATCCCTGACTGAAGCTTTCTTT
>-|TRBJ1-1|-|TRBV6-8
CASSWGTEAFF
TGTGCCAGCAGTTGGGGGACTGAAGCTTTCTTT
>TRBD2|TRBJ2-2|-|TRBV4-1
CASSPRVGTTRVGELFF
TGCGCCAGCAGCCCAAGGGTCGGGACTACAAGGGTCGGGGAGCTGTTTTTT
>TRBD1|TRBJ2-1|medium-sized|TRBV15
CATSRDRGGVYNEQFF
TGTGCCACCAGCAGAGATCGAGGGGGCGTCTACAATGAGCAGTTCTTC
>-|TRBJ2-4|few|TRBV29-1
CSVRGDTNIGENIQYF
TGCAGCGTTAGGGGGGACACCAATATTGGAGAAAACATTCAGTACTTC
>-|TRBJ2-2|-|TRBV5-1
CASSYSPITGELFF
TGCGCCAGCAGCTATAGCCCGATCACCGGGGAGCTGTTTTTT
>-|TRBJ1-4|few|TRBV4-1
CASTPRTTNEKLFF
TGCGCCAGCACCCCCAGGACAACTAATGAAAAACTGTTTTTT